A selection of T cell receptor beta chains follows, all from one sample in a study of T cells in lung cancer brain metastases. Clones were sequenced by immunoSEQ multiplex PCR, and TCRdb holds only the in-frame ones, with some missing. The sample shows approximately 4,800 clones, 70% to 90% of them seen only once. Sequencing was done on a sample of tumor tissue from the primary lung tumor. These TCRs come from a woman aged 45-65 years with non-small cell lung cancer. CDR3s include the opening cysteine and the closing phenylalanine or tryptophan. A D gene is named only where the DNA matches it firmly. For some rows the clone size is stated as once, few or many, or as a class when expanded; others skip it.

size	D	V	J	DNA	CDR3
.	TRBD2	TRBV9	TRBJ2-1	TGTGCCAGCAGCGCCGGGACTAGCGGATACAATGAGCAGTTCTTC	CASSAGTSGYNEQFF
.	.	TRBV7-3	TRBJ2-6	TGTGCCAGCAGCTTAAATCCGGGGTCTGGGGCCAACGTCCTGACTTTC	CASSLNPGSGANVLTF
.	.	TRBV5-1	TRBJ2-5	TGCGCCAGCAGCTTGGCCGGTGACGGAGAAACCCAGTACTTC	CASSLAGDGETQYF
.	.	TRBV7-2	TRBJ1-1	TGTGCCAGCAGCTTAGGATGGGGGGGGCTTGCGAGGAACACTGAAGCTTTCTTT	CASSLGWGGLARNTEAFF
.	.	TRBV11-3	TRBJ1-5	TGTGCCAGCAGCTTAGGGTCCAGCAATCAGCCCCAGCATTTT	CASSLGSSNQPQHF
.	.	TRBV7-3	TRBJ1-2	TGTGCCAGCAGCTTAGGGCCCGACAGTTCATATGGCTACACCTTC	CASSLGPDSSYGYTF
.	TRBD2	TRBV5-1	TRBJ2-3	TGCGCCGCCCGTGGGGCTAGCGGGGCCAGCACAGATACGCAGTATTTT	CAARGASGASTDTQYF
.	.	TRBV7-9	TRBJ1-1	TGTGCCAGCAGCGCAGAGGTTACAGTGAACACTGAAGCTTTCTTT	CASSAEVTVNTEAFF
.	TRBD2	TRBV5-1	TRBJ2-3	TGCGCCAGCAGCTTGGAGGCTAGCGGGAGTATTATTGATACGCAGTATTTT	CASSLEASGSIIDTQYF
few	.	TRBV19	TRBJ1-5	TGTGCCAGCCGGGCTCTAAATCAGCCCCAGCATTTT	CASRALNQPQHF
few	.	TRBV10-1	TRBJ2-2	TGCGCCAGTTCACTTGGTACCGGGGAGCTGTTTTTT	CASSLGTGELFF
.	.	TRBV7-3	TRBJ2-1	TGTGCCAGCAGCCCCCCCTCGGCCAGCTCCTACAATGAGCAGTTCTTC	CASSPPSASSYNEQFF